This T cell receptor beta chain is from a study of cytomegalovirus exposure and HLA in healthy donors. Broader study findings: Within an earlier analysis, most TCR beta V segments proved productive either about 87% or about 30% of the time. Sequencing likely generated an artifact that appeared as a cluster of highly shared sequence variants.

J gave up 7 bases and V 6 bases, and 6 bases lay outside the gene matches. The CDR3 runs 16 residues. The germline gives CDR1 MNHEY, CDR2 SMNVEV (reference sequence). Turning to this clone: Its antigen is still unknown.

The study ran its PCR with 60 Vbeta and 13 Jbeta primers. Study processing details: An analysis performed later counted 73 million or so unique TCR beta chains (roughly 11 million of them shared). Generated by immunoSEQ multiplex PCR, the TCRdb table keeps only in-frame clones and is missing some. The D gene and trimming were derived from the DNA, and the V and J assignments and clone size from that table. The profile shows around 120,000 clones, 65% to 90% of them singletons. Sequencing input: PBMCs. The gene calls are TRBV27 and TRBJ2-1; the match to TRBD2 covers 16 bases. This receptor was obtained from a woman aged 25 to 45 in good health and CMV-seronegative. CDR3 sequence: CASSPGTSGRGNEQFF. CDR3 bases: TGTGCCAGCAGCCCCGGGACTAGCGGGAGGGGGAATGAGCAGTTCTTC.